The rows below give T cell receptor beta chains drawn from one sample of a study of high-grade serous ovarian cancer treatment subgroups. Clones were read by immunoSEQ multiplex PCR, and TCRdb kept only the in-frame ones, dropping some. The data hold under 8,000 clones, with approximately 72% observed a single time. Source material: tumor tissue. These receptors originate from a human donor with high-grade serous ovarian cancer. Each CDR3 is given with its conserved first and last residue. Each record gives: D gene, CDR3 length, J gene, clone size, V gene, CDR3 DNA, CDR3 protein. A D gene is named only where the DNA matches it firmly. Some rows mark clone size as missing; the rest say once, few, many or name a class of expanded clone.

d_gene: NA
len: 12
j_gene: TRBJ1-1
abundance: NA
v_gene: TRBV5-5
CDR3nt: TGTGCCAGTCCACTGGGTCTGACTGAAGCTTTCTTT
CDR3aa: CASPLGLTEAFF

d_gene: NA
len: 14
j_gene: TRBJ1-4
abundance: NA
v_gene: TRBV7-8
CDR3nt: TGTGCCAGCAGCTTAGGGGGGGTGGGTGAAAAACTGTTTTTT
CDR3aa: CASSLGGVGEKLFF

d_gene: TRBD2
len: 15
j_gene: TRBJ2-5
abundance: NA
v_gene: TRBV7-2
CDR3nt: TGTGCCAGCAGAATAAGCGGGAGGGCCTCAGAGACCCAGTACTTC
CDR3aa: CASRISGRASETQYF

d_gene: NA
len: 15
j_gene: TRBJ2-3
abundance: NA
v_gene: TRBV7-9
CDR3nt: TGTGCCAGCAGCTTAGGGGCGGGGTACACAGATACGCAGTATTTT
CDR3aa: CASSLGAGYTDTQYF

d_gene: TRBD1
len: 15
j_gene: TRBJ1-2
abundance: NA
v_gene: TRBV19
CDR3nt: TGTGCCAGTAGCTTAGGTCCCCTGAGGGGGCAGGGCTACACCTTC
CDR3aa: CASSLGPLRGQGYTF

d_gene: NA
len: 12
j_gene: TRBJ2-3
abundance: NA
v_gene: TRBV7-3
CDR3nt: TGTGCCAGCAGCTTAGGCACAGATACGCAGTATTTT
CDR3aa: CASSLGTDTQYF

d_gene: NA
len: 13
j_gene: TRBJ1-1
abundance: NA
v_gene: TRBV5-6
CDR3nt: TGTGCCAGCAGCTGGGGGGGGAACACTGAAGCTTTCTTT
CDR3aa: CASSWGGNTEAFF

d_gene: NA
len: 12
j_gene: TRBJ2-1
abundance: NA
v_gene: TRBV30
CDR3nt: TGTGCCGTTGAAGGGCGAGGGAATGAGCAGTTCTTC
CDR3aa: CAVEGRGNEQFF

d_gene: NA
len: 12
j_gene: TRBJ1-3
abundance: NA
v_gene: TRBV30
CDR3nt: TGTGCCTGGAGTGCCCGAGGGAACACCATATATTTT
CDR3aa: CAWSARGNTIYF

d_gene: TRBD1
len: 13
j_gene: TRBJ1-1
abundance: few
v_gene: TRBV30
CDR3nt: TGTGCCTGGAGTGGGGGACAGGGAGCTGAAGCTTTCTTT
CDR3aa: CAWSGGQGAEAFF

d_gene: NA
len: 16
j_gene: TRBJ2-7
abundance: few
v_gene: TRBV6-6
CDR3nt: TGTGCCAGCAGTTACTCGAGAAGCACCAGCTCCTACGAGCAGTACTTC
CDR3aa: CASSYSRSTSSYEQYF

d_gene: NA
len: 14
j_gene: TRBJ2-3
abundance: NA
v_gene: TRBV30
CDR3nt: TGTGCCTGGAGTGTATGGGCGATTACAGATACGCAGTATTTT
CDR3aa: CAWSVWAITDTQYF

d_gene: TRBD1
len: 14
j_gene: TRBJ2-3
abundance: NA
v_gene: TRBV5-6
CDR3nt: TGTGCCAGCAGCGCGCCGGGACAGGGAGATACGCAGTATTTT
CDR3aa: CASSAPGQGDTQYF

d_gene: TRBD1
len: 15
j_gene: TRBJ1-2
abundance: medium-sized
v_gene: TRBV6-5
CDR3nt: TGTGCCAGCAGAATTACAGGGGGCGAGAACTATGGCTACACCTTC
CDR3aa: CASRITGGENYGYTF

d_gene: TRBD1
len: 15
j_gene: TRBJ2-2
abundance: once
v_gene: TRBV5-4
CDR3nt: TGTGCCAGCAGCCTCGGGACAGGGGAGGTCGGGGAGCTGTTTTTT
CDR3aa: CASSLGTGEVGELFF

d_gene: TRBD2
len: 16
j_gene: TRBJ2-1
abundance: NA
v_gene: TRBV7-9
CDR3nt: TGTGCCAGCAGCTTAGCGCCAACGGGGGGTACGAATGAGCAGTTCTTC
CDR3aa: CASSLAPTGGTNEQFF

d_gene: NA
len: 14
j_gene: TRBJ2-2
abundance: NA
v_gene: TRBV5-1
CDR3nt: TGCGCCAGCAGCTTTTACGGAAACACCGGGGAGCTGTTTTTT
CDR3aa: CASSFYGNTGELFF

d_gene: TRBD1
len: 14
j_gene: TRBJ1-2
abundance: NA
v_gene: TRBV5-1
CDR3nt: TGCGCCAGCAGCTATGGGACAGGGGGCTATGGCTACACCTTC
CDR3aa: CASSYGTGGYGYTF

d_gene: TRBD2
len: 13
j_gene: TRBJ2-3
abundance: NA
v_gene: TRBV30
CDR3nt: TGTGCCTCAGAGGCGGGAGCGGGAGATACGCAGTATTTT
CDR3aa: CASEAGAGDTQYF

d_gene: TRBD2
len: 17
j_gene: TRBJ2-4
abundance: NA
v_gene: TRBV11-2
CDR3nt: TGTGCCAGCAGCTTGGGGACTAGCGGGAAGGCCAAAAACATTCAGTACTTC
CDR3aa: CASSLGTSGKAKNIQYF

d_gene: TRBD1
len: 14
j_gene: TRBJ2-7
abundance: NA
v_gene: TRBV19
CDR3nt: TGTGCCAGTAGCCCTCTGACAGGGGCCTACGAGCAGTACTTC
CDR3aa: CASSPLTGAYEQYF

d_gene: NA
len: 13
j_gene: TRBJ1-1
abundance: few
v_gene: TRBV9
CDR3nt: TGTGCCAGCAGCGTTTCGGCTAGCACTGAAGCTTTCTTT
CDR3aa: CASSVSASTEAFF

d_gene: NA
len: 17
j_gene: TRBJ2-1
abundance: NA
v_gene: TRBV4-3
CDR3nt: TGCGCCAGCAGCCAAGTGACACACCCGAGCTCCTACAATGAGCAGTTCTTC
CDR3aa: CASSQVTHPSSYNEQFF

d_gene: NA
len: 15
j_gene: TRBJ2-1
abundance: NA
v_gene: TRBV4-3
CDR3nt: TGCGCCAGCAGCCAAGGGGTAGGAGTAAACAATGAGCAGTTCTTC
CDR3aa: CASSQGVGVNNEQFF

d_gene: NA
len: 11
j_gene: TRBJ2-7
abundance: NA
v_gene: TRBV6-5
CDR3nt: TGTGCCAGCCGGAGCGCCTACGAGCAGTACTTC
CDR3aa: CASRSAYEQYF

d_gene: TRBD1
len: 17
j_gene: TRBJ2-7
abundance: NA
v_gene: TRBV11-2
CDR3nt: TGTGCCAGCAGCTTAGATCTCGGGACAGGGGGCATATACGAGCAGTACTTC
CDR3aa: CASSLDLGTGGIYEQYF

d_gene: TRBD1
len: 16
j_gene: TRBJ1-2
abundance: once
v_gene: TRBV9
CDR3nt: TGTGCCAGCAGGTTGACGGGACAGGGATTGAAGGATGGCTACACCTTC
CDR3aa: CASRLTGQGLKDGYTF

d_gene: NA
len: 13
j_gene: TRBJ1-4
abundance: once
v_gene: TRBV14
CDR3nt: TGTGCCAGCAGCCTGACTCGGGGTGAAAAACTGTTTTTT
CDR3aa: CASSLTRGEKLFF

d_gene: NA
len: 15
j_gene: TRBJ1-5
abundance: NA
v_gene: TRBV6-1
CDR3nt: TGTGCCAGCAGTGAAGTTCAGCATAGCAATCAGCCCCAGCATTTT
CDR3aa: CASSEVQHSNQPQHF

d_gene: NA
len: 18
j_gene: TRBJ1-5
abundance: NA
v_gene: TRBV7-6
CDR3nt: TGTGCCAGCAGCTTAAACCCCCCGACCTCTGAGTACAATCAGCCCCAGCATTTT
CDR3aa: CASSLNPPTSEYNQPQHF

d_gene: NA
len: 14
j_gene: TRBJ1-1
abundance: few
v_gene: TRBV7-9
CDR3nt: TGTGCCAGCAGCTTTATGGGGGAAGGCACTGAAGCTTTCTTT
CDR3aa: CASSFMGEGTEAFF

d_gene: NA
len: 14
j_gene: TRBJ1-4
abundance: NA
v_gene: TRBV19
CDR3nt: TGTGCCAGTAGTTGGACAGCGCTTAATGAAAAACTGTTTTTT
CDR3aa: CASSWTALNEKLFF

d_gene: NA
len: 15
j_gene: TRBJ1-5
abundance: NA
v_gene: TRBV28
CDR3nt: TGTGCCAGCAGCCCAGGGCTTAGGAGCAATCAGCCCCAGCATTTT
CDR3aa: CASSPGLRSNQPQHF

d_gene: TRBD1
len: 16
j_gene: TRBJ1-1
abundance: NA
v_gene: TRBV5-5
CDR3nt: TGTGCCAGCAGCACCCGGGACAGGGGTTTCGGCACTGAAGCTTTCTTT
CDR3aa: CASSTRDRGFGTEAFF

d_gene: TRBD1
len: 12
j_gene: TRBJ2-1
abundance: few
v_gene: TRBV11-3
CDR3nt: TGTGCCAGCAGCTTAGGCCCGGGACAGAACTTCTTC
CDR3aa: CASSLGPGQNFF

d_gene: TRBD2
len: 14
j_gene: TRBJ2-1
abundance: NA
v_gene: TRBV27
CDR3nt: TGTGCCAGCAGTTTATCGGGAGGGCCGAGTGAGCAGTTCTTC
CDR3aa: CASSLSGGPSEQFF

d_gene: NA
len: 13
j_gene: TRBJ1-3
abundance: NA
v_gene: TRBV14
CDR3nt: TGTGCCAGCAGCCAAGCCGGGACCAACACCATATATTTT
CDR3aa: CASSQAGTNTIYF

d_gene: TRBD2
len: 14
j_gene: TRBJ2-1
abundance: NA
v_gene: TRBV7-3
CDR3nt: TGTGCCAGCAGCCCCACGGGGACTAGCTGGGAGCAGTTCTTC
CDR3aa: CASSPTGTSWEQFF

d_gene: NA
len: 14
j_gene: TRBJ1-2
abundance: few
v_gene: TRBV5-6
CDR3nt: TGTGCCAGCAGCTCTGATGTCGCCTGGAGTGGCTACACCTTC
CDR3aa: CASSSDVAWSGYTF

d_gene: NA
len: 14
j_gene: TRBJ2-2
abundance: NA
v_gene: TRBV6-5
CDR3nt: TGTGCCAGCAGTCCTACGGGACTCACCGGGGAGCTGTTTTTT
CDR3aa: CASSPTGLTGELFF

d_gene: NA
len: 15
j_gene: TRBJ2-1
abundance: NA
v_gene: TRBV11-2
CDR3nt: TGTGCCAGCAGCCCTCTAAACGAGTACAACAATGAGCAGTTCTTC
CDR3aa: CASSPLNEYNNEQFF

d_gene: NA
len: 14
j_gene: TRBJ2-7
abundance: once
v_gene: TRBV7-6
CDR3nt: TGTGCCAGCAGCCCACCGACGGTTACCTACGAGCAGTACTTC
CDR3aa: CASSPPTVTYEQYF

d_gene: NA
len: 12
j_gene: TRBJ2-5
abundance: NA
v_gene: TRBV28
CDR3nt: TGTGCCAGCAGTTCAGGGAAGGAGACCCAGTACTTC
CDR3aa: CASSSGKETQYF

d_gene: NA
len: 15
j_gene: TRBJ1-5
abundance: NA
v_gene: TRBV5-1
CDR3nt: TGCGCCAGCAGCTTGGGGCAGGGAGACAATCAGCCCCAGCATTTT
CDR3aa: CASSLGQGDNQPQHF

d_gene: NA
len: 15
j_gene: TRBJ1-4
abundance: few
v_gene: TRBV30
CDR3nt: TGTGCCTGGCTTACTTCAGGGAGAACTCATGAAAAACTGTTTTTT
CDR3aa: CAWLTSGRTHEKLFF

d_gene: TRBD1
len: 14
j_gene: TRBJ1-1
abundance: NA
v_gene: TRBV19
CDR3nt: TGTGCCAGTAGTAAGAAGGGGGCCGGGACTGAAGCTTTCTTT
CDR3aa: CASSKKGAGTEAFF

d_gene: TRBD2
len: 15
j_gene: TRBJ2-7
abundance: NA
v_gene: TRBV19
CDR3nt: TGTGCCAGTAGTATAGAAACTAGCGGGAGGGCTGAGCAGTACTTC
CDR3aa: CASSIETSGRAEQYF

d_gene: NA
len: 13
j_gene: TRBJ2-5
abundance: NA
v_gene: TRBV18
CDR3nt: TGTGCCAGCTCAACAGGCAGCCAAGAGACCCAGTACTTC
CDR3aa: CASSTGSQETQYF

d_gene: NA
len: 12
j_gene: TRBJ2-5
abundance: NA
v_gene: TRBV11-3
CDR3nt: TGTGCCAGCAGCTTAGACGGTGAGACCCAGTACTTC
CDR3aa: CASSLDGETQYF

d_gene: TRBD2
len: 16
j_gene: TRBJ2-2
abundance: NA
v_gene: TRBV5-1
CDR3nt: TGCGCCAGCAGCTGGGCTAGCGGGAGCAGCACCGGGGAGCTGTTTTTT
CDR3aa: CASSWASGSSTGELFF

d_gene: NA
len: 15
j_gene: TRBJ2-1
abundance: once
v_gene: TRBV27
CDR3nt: TGTGCCAGCAGTGCACCGGGCACCCTTCACAATGAGCAGTTCTTC
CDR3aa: CASSAPGTLHNEQFF

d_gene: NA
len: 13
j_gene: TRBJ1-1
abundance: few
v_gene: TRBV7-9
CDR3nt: TGTGCCAGCAGCTTAATAAGGACAGATGAAGCTTTCTTT
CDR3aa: CASSLIRTDEAFF

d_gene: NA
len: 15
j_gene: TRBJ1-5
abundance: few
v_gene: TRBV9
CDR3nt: TGTGCCAGCAGCGCAACAGGGCTCCCACATCAGCCCCAGCATTTT
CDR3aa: CASSATGLPHQPQHF

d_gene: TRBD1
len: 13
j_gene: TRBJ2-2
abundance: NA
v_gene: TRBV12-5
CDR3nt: TGTGCTGGGGACAGTTCGAACACCGGGGAGCTGTTTTTT
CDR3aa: CAGDSSNTGELFF

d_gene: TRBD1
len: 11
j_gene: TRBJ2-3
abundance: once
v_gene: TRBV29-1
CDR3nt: TGCAGCGGGGACAGGGTCGATACGCAGTATTTT
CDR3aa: CSGDRVDTQYF